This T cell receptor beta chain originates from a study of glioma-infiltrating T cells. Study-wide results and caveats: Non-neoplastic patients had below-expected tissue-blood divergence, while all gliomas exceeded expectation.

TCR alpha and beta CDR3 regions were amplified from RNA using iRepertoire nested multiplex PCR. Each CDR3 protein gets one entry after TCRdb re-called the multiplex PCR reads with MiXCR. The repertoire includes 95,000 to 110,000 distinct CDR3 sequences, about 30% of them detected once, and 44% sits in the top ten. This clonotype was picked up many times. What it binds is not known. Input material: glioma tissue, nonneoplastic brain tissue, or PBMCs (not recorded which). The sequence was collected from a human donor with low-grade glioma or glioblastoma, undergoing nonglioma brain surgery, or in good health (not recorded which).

The CDR3 nucleotides are TGTGCCAGCAGTGAGTGGACTAGCGGGGGAAAAGATACGCAGTATTTT. It yields the protein CASSEWTSGGKDTQYF. V gene TRBV6-1 combines with J gene TRBJ2-3; 13 nucleotides match TRBD2. The CDR3 sequence is 16 residues long. Looked up from germline, CDR1 is MNHNS and CDR2 is SASEGT. The junction had 5 bases not matched to a gene; V was cut back by 3 bases and J by 5 bases.